What follows are 5 T cell receptor beta chains derived from one specimen sequenced in a study of CD8 T cell repertoires and HIV-1 epitope variants. Antigens for these TCRs are unknown. Measured with immunoSEQ multiplex PCR; TCRdb has only the in-frame clones, and not every one. Of over 5,000 clones in the sample, 65% are singletons; the top ten hold less than 45%. Sequenced material: cultured CD8+ T cells derived from PBMCs. The receptors come from a male donor with HIV.

This clone appeared a few times. V and J are TRBV4-1 and TRBJ2-7, with D perhaps TRBD1 or TRBD2 (6 bases each). CDR1 MGHRA and CDR2 YSYEKL come from the germline V gene. Trimming took 0 bases from V and 0 from J, leaving 12 bases between them. The CDR3 loop spans 16 amino acids. CDR3 nucleotide sequence: TGCGCCAGCAGCCAAGAGGCACAGGGACTCTCCTACGAGCAGTACTTC. Residues: CASSQEAQGLSYEQYF.

This clone has only a few counts. The rearrangement uses TRBV7-9 and TRBJ2-2; D remains unclear. Germline V gene sequence: CDR1 SEHNR, CDR2 FQNEAQ (reference sequence). With 5 bases removed from V and 1 base from J, the gap between germline ends came to 5 bases. This CDR3 has 13 residues. Here the CDR3 reads CASSHGNTGELFF. The CDR3 DNA reads TGTGCCAGCAGCCACGGGAACACCGGGGAGCTGTTTTTT.

This clone appeared a few times. The chain couples TRBV9 to TRBJ1-3, with D unresolved. CDR3 length: 13 residues. The V end was cut by 4 bases, the J end by 2 bases, with 7 bases between. The germline V gene has CDR1 SGDLS and CDR2 YYNGEE. The CDR3: CASSPPTGNTIYF. The CDR3 region has the DNA TGTGCCAGCAGCCCTCCCACTGGAAACACCATATATTTT. Combining the CDR3 with reference TRBV9 and TRBJ1-3 gives the whole variable domain DSGVTQTPKHLITATGQRVTLRCSPRSGDLSVYWYQQSLDQGLQFLIQYYNGEERAKGNILERFSAQQFPDLHSELNLSSLELGDSALYFCASSPPTGNTIYFGEGSWLTVV.

This clone has more than one count but fewer than ten. The genes are TRBV6-5 and TRBJ2-3; D may be TRBD2 (5 bases). The germline V gene encodes CDR1 MNHEY and CDR2 SVGAGI. Trimming took off 5 bases at V and 8 bases at J, with 17 bases between the two ends. The length of the CDR3 is 14 residues. Here the CDR3 reads CASSPGLRDGTQYF. The CDR3 DNA reads as TGTGCCAGCAGTCCTGGACTGAGAGACGGTACGCAGTATTTT.

The gene calls are TRBV29-1 and TRBJ2-7; no definite D call. The CDR3 sequence is 14 residues long. Germline CDR1 SQVTM, CDR2 ANQGSEA. Trimming removed 1 base at V and 0 bases at J, with 10 bases between. CDR3 loop: CSVEGVVGSYEQYF. The CDR3 DNA follows: TGCAGCGTTGAAGGCGTTGTTGGCTCCTACGAGCAGTACTTC.